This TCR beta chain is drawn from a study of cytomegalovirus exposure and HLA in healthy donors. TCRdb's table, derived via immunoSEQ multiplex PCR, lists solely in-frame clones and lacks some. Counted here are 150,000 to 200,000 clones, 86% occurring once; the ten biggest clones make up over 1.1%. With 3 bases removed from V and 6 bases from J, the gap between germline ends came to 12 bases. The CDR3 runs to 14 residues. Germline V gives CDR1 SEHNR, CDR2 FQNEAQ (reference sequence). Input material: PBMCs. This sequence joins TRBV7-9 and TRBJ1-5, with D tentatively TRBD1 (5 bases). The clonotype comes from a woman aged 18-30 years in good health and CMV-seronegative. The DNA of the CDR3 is TGTGCCAGCAGCTTCTCAGGGAGGGGTCAGCCCCAGCATTTT. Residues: CASSFSGRGQPQHF.